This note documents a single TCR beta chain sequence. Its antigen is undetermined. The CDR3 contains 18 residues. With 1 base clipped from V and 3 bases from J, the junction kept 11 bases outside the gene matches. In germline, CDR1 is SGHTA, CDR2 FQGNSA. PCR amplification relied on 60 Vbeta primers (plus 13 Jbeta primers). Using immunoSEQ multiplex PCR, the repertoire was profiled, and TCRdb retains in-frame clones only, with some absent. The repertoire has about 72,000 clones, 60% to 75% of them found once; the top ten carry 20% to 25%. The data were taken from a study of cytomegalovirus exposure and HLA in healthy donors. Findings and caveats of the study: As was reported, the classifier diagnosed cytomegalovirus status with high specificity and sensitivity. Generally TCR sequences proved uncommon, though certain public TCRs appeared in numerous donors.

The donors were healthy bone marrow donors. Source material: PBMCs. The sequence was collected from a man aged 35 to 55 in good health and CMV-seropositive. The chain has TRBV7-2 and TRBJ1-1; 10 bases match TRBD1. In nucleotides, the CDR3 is TGTGCCAGCAGCTTAGTGTTCGGGACAGGGGAATATCACACTGAAGCTTTCTTT. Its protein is CASSLVFGTGEYHTEAFF.